These T cell receptor beta chains were read from a single sample in a study of shared clonotypes between healthy human individuals. The data were produced by immunoSEQ multiplex PCR, yet TCRdb's version contains in-frame clones alone and is incomplete. Of roughly 500,000 clones in the sample, about 78% were seen once. Sequencing used PBMCs. The source is a woman in her 40s in good health. Some clones in this sample may be carry-over from other donors' samples. CDR3s include the opening cysteine and the closing phenylalanine or tryptophan. Fields, in order: D gene, V gene, J gene, CDR3 DNA, CDR3 protein. The D gene is left open where the match is weak.

D gene: NA; V gene: TRBV5-1; J gene: TRBJ2-1; CDR3 DNA: TGCGCCAGCAGCTTGGTTCCCCAGGTCAATGAGCAGTTCTTC; CDR3 protein: CASSLVPQVNEQFF
D gene: TRBD1; V gene: TRBV29-1; J gene: TRBJ1-1; CDR3 DNA: TGCAGCGTTGATAGTCAGGGGGTTAACACTGAAGCTTTCTTT; CDR3 protein: CSVDSQGVNTEAFF
D gene: NA; V gene: TRBV27; J gene: TRBJ1-1; CDR3 DNA: TGTGCCAGCAGTTCACAGGTCGCTGGCACTGAAGCTTTCTTT; CDR3 protein: CASSSQVAGTEAFF
D gene: NA; V gene: TRBV27; J gene: TRBJ1-5; CDR3 DNA: TGTGCCAGCAGTTCACAACAGGGACTCCCTAATCAGCCCCAGCATTTT; CDR3 protein: CASSSQQGLPNQPQHF
D gene: TRBD2; V gene: TRBV5-1; J gene: TRBJ2-7; CDR3 DNA: TGCGCCAGCAGCTCAACTCCCTTGACTAGCGGGAGGGCCTACGAGCAGTACTTC; CDR3 protein: CASSSTPLTSGRAYEQYF
D gene: TRBD2; V gene: TRBV27; J gene: TRBJ2-5; CDR3 DNA: TGTGCCAGCAGTTCACGAACGGGACTAGCTGGAGAGACCCAGTACTTC; CDR3 protein: CASSSRTGLAGETQYF
D gene: NA; V gene: TRBV9; J gene: TRBJ2-5; CDR3 DNA: TGTGCCAGCAGCGTAGACGAGGTGGAGACCCAGTACTTC; CDR3 protein: CASSVDEVETQYF
D gene: NA; V gene: TRBV7-9; J gene: TRBJ2-3; CDR3 DNA: TGTGCCAGCAGCTTAGATTTAGCGAGCACAGATACGCAGTATTTT; CDR3 protein: CASSLDLASTDTQYF
D gene: TRBD1; V gene: TRBV27; J gene: TRBJ1-4; CDR3 DNA: TGTGCCAGCCCTGGACAGGGTGATGAAAAACTGTTTTTT; CDR3 protein: CASPGQGDEKLFF
D gene: TRBD2; V gene: TRBV28; J gene: TRBJ2-7; CDR3 DNA: TGTGCCAGCAGTTTGGGACTAGCGGGAAGTTACGAGCAGTACTTC; CDR3 protein: CASSLGLAGSYEQYF